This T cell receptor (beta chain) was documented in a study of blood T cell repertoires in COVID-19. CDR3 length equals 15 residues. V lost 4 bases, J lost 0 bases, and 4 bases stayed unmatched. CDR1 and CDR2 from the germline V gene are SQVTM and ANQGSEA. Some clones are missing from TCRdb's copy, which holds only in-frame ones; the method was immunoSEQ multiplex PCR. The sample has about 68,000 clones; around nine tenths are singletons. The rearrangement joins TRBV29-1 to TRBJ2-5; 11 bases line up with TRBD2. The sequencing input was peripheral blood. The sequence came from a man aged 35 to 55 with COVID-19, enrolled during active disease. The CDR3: CSVGLAGGYQETQYF. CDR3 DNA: TGCAGCGTTGGGCTAGCGGGGGGATACCAAGAGACCCAGTACTTC.